This TCR beta chain was profiled in a study of cytomegalovirus exposure and HLA in healthy donors (dated by TCRdb to the late 2010s). Some background on the complete study: An earlier analysis of 587 of the donors reported over 250 Gb of sequence data and 117 million unique TCR beta sequences obtained from some 200 million T cells. An early release that covered approximately 600 HLA-typed donors contained about 290 gigabases of sequencing data and tens of millions of unique TCR sequences. Of the 398 genotyped donors, approximately 82% fell in the genetic ancestry cluster associated with self-reported Caucasian donors. The aim of the study was to test whether cataloging public T cell receptors could identify signatures of past pathogen exposure. The study profiled the T cell repertoires of 500 to 800 subjects by immunosequencing and related them to cytomegalovirus serostatus. A separate validation cohort of more than 100 different subjects was used in addition to the approximately 700-subject first cohort. To predict cytomegalovirus infection status, the study brought together high-throughput TCR immunosequencing, statistical association of individual TCRs with disease status, and machine learning. A later analysis re-examined previously published TCR beta repertoires from more than 550 donors and added high-resolution HLA genotyping to investigate patterns of TCR occurrence. Rather than using new phenotypic data, the later analysis identified candidate immune exposures from TCR beta sequences and from how often those sequences occurred across donors. An earlier analysis of several hundred of the donors applied high-throughput TCR beta sequencing to assess whether each TCR beta V gene segment acted as functional or pseudogenic. Donor age, sex, ethnicity and CMV serostatus were compiled alongside the repertoire data. Genome-wide SNP genotypes for about 60% of the roughly 670 donors were used in a later genetic analysis, which treated that subset as a discovery cohort. Every discovery cohort repertoire had been produced on one sequencing platform. Both class I and class II loci were covered by HLA typing, at four-digit resolution. The number of donors typed differed by locus, with roughly 629-640 for A, B, C, DRB1 and DQB1, roughly 550 for DQA1, 606 for DPA1, and 400 to 490 for DPB1. Four to six DR-DQ haplotypes were handled as single units for association and clustering, since linkage in the cohort was strong. Among 300 to 500 genotyped donors of the cohort, an average of approximately 240,000 unique TCR beta nucleotide sequences was sequenced per donor, of which approximately 19% were non-productive. Broader findings and caveats from the paper: The authors suggested that the approach could potentially be generalized to other disease states and immunological phenotypes. A cluster of highly shared sequence variants was judged likely to represent a technical artifact of the sequencing pipeline. The study gave a list of 150 to 200 TCR beta chains associated with cytomegalovirus. The cohort was sequenced for TCR beta chains only, and without alpha or paired-chain data the features that could be detected were limited. Because HLA typing was missing for some donors at each locus, association tests included only the typed subset. The 87-base-pair reads could not distinguish some IMGT-functional V segments, including TRBV6-2 and TRBV6-3, so those segments were excluded. Presence/absence analyses assumed roughly uniform sequencing depth across donors, an assumption that may not hold. In a later analysis, HLA-associated TCR beta chains showed more clonal expansion and lower generation probabilities than non-associated chains that were equally common. In vitro tests confirmed that a few of the cytomegalovirus-associated TCR beta chains recognize cytomegalovirus antigens. Strong co-occurrence of HLA alleles, especially DR and DQ, made assigning TCR associations to individual alleles difficult. According to a later analysis, TCR association rates differed among HLA loci, with DRB1 alleles showing the most associated TCRs and HLA-C alleles showing the fewest. Specific HLA alleles were associated with around 18,000 TCR beta sequences at a false discovery rate of 0.05 in a later analysis. An association between a missense DCLRE1C variant and V-gene and J-gene trimming of TCR beta chains was found in a later genetic analysis and replicated in an independent cohort. The earlier analysis of 587 of the donors excluded 15 to 20 rarely observed V segments, including chromosome 9 orphons, because counts were too low. Most TCR sequences were observed very rarely across donors, whereas some public TCRs were present in many individuals. For the cohort, immune exposure information was limited to CMV serostatus. In both the original and validation cohorts, the classifier was reported to diagnose cytomegalovirus status with high specificity and sensitivity. A further reported finding was that TCR beta sequences accurately predicted the HLA-A and HLA-B alleles for most subjects in the first cohort. Compared with the 666-donor mean, donors in an Asian-associated ancestry cluster had fewer N-insertions in productive TCRs, according to a later genetic analysis. Several of the top co-occurrence clusters appeared to be linked to parvovirus B19, influenza, CMV and Epstein-Barr virus, according to a later analysis. Linkage disequilibrium might explain the correlated functional status among segregating V segments, but an unknown experimental factor could not be ruled out. Most CMV-associated TCR beta chains appeared to be HLA-restricted in a later analysis, and the HLA associations seemed to be driven largely by CMV exposure. In an earlier analysis of approximately 590 of the donors, most TCR beta V segments appeared in productive rearrangements about 87% or about 30% of the time, broadly matching IMGT annotations.

A word on this clone: Its recognized antigen is unknown.

Via the germline V gene (reference sequence), CDR1 is SGHKS and CDR2 YYEKEE. Compared with germline, V lacks 0 bases and J lacks 4 bases; bases without a gene match: 8. The CDR3 has 17 amino acids, counting the end cysteine and phenylalanine. Left in the record is the CDR3 DNA by itself, 51 bases read in frame from the first base. Library construction relied on the immunoSEQ multiplex PCR assay. For the multiplex PCR, a mixture combining 60 forward primers for TCR Vbeta segments and 13 reverse primers for TCR Jbeta segments was used. The CDR3 region of rearranged TCR beta genes was amplified from genomic DNA by a multiplex PCR assay. The Illumina HiSeq System was used to sequence the amplified TCR beta libraries as 87-base-pair reads. The source study handled its data this way. Across the 700 or so repertoires, a later analysis counted around 80 million unique TCR beta chains, approximately 10 million of which were shared by at least two donors. To remove PCR and sequencing errors, raw reads were error-corrected and collapsed into unique sequences using a nearest-neighbor algorithm that merged closely related sequences. To assign V, D and J gene segments, CDR3 sequences were aligned to IMGT reference sequences. For a sequence to be retained, a match of at least six nucleotides was required to both a V gene segment and a J gene segment. Rearrangements were called productive when the CDR3 lacked stop codons and stayed in frame with V and J; all others were non-productive. CDR3 was defined according to IMGT convention as the region running from the second conserved V-encoded cysteine to the conserved J-encoded phenylalanine. The earlier analysis of approximately 590 of the donors excluded any sequence lacking an unambiguous match to a single V gene segment. An earlier analysis of approximately 590 of the donors classified V segments as functional when productive rearrangements were above 56.7% and as segregating when the standard deviation between donors was above 5%. A statistical classification framework was developed to diagnose cytomegalovirus status using the catalog of TCR beta chain sequences. A later analysis assigned V and J genes by comparing TCR nucleotide sequences with IMGT/GENE-DB human TR gene sequences. Using the TCRdist pipeline, a later analysis assigned CDR3 sequences along with most-parsimonious VDJ recombination scenarios. A later analysis defined each TCR beta chain by its CDR3 amino acid sequence plus V-gene family, and excluded reads lacking a unique V-gene family. As a way to deal with suspected cross-contamination and a sequencing artifact, a later analysis dropped hundreds of nucleotide sequences that were highly shared and had low generation probability. In a later analysis, a clonal expansion index was calculated for each public chain from normalized within-repertoire ranks of inferred template counts. Generation probabilities in a later analysis came from a VDJ recombination model fitted to out-of-frame rearrangements, and those results were checked against IGoR. A later analysis scored TCR-TCR, TCR-HLA and TCR-CMV co-occurrence with hypergeometric tests, applying a repertoire-size bias correction to TCR pairs. In a later analysis, false discovery rates were estimated by permuting HLA or CMV assignments 20 times. In a later analysis, co-occurring TCRs were grouped using DBSCAN, and TCRdist sequence similarity was added for clustering within HLA-allele-positive subsets. Repertoires with fewer than 30,000 or more than 120,000 public chains, plus five repertoires with anomalous nucleotide sharing, were excluded from co-occurrence clustering. The immuneACCESS repertoire file appears here via TCRdb, limited to in-frame rearrangements. These files lack a portion of the clones; in checked studies, under half of the deficit traces to unresolved V genes, and the cause of the others is not known. Clone size and V and J calls were adopted from that table, with D and trimming inferred from the DNA. The sample table includes 110,000 to 150,000 clones. The top ten hold under 3.5% of the sample.

The cohort was made up of 650 to 700 healthy bone marrow donors. All cohort members were sampled while nominally healthy, although unrecorded immune exposures were likely present. The donor was CMV seronegative and belonged to the group of over 300 seronegative cohort members. A peripheral blood sample was provided by each donor, and peripheral blood mononuclear cells were used for TCR beta sequencing. Genomic DNA extraction from the blood cell samples was performed with the Qiagen DNeasy Blood Extraction Kit. This TCR derives from a man aged 40-55 years in good health and CMV-seronegative. The sample comprised PBMCs. The chain is assembled from TRBV5-5 and TRBJ2-2; 8 junctional bases match TRBD1. The DNA reads as follows: TGTGCCAGCAGCTTGGTGTCAGGGGGCGCCTTCACCGGGGAGCTGTTTTTT. Translated, this is CASSLVSGGAFTGELFF.